The 26 T cell receptor beta chains below come from one sample, sequenced in a study of beta chain features in type 1 diabetes. Expressed TCRB transcripts got sequenced, as all isolated RNA was reverse transcribed. The protocol was immunoSEQ multiplex PCR, while the TCRdb copy is restricted to in-frame clones and leaves out a portion. The sample holds 300,000 or so clones; less than 10% are singletons and the top ten take 0.44%. The material sequenced was central memory CD4+ T cells from blood. The receptors shown here come from a woman aged 18-29 years in good health.

The chain combines TRBV18 with TRBJ2-1, with D possibly matching TRBD1 (6 bases). The germline CDR1 and CDR2 sequences are KGHSH and LQKENI. The length of the CDR3 is 13 residues. V dropped 3 bases and J dropped 13 bases, with 16 bases sitting between them. Here the CDR3 DNA reads TGTGCCAGCTCACCGTTGCAGGGGAACGCCCAGTTCTTC. Its translation: CASSPLQGNAQFF.

V is TRBV11-3 and J is TRBJ2-5; D might be TRBD1 (6 bases). CDR3 length: 15 amino acids. Trimming pared 5 bases from V and 5 bases from J, leaving 18 bases between. From germline, CDR1 is SGHNT and CDR2 YENEEA. DNA for the CDR3: TGTGCCAGCAGCGAAAAGGCCCAAAGGGGGGAGACCCAGTACTTC. It specifies CASSEKAQRGETQYF.

CDR3 sequence reads: CASSPGTANYGYTF. The DNA of the CDR3 is TGTGCCAGCTCACCGGGGACGGCCAACTATGGCTACACCTTC. The J gene is TRBJ1-2, the V gene TRBV18; the D gene is possibly TRBD1 (5 bases). This CDR3 has 14 residues. Trimming cost V 3 bases and J 2 bases, with 10 bases left between them. Germline V lookup: CDR1 KGHSH, CDR2 LQKENI. Full variable domain (outside the CDR3, taken from reference TRBV18 and TRBJ1-2): NAGVMQNPRHLVRRRGQEARLRCSPMKGHSHVYWYRQLPEEGLKFMVYLQKENIIDESGMPKERFSAEFPKEGPSILRIQQVVRGDSAAYFCASSPGTANYGYTFGSGTRLTVV.

The chain is built from TRBV2 and TRBJ2-7; D is undetermined. Germline lookup yields CDR1 SNHLY and CDR2 FYNNEI. CDR3 length equals 13 residues. The V end was cut by 5 bases, the J end by 0 bases, with 8 bases between. In DNA, the CDR3 is TGTGCCAGCAGTCACCCAAGCTCCTACGAGCAGTACTTC. Translating it yields CASSHPSSYEQYF.

Remarks on this clone: The sample holds other DNA sequences that translate to the same CDR3. The genes are TRBV11-1 and TRBJ2-7; the match to TRBD1 covers 8 bases. The CDR3 is made up of 14 amino acids. The germline gives CDR1 SGHAT, CDR2 FQDESV (reference sequence). J gave up 2 bases and V 3 bases, and 3 bases lay outside the gene matches. CDR3 bases: TGTGCCAGCAGCTTCGGGACAGGTCCCTACGAGCAGTACTTC. This sequence encodes CASSFGTGPYEQYF.

At least ten counts were recorded for this clone. The chain links TRBV6-5 to TRBJ2-5; the D is unclear. The germline V gene encodes CDR1 MNHEY and CDR2 SVGAGI. This CDR3 region has 16 residues. Trimming cost V 2 bases and J 2 bases, with 15 bases left between them. CDR3: CASSYSARTYQETQYF. The CDR3 region has the DNA TGTGCCAGCAGTTACAGTGCCAGGACGTATCAAGAGACCCAGTACTTC.

This rearrangement joins TRBV10-3 to TRBJ2-5, with 10 bases that match TRBD2. Unmatched junction bases numbered 14, after V lost 2 bases and J lost 5 bases. The germline V gene encodes CDR1 ENHRY and CDR2 SYGVKD. The CDR3 has 18 amino acids. In DNA, the CDR3 is TGTGCCATCAGTGAGCTCCCCTCAGCGGGAGGGCGTGGGGAGACCCAGTACTTC. Translated: CAISELPSAGGRGETQYF.

The table lists this clone with a few counts. The gene calls are TRBV9 and TRBJ2-1; the D gene is possibly TRBD2 (6 bases). Germline CDR1 SGDLS, CDR2 YYNGEE. V lost 0 bases to trimming and J lost 9 bases, with 10 bases between them. This CDR3 spans 13 amino acids. The CDR3 DNA reads as TGTGCCAGCAGCGTAGGGCGGGAAACTGAGCAGTTCTTC. Translating it yields CASSVGRETEQFF. Looking up the rest from reference TRBV9 and TRBJ2-1 gives the full variable domain: DSGVTQTPKHLITATGQRVTLRCSPRSGDLSVYWYQQSLDQGLQFLIQYYNGEERAKGNILERFSAQQFPDLHSELNLSSLELGDSALYFCASSVGRETEQFFGPGTRLTVL.

V usage is TRBV28 and J usage is TRBJ2-3; D is undetermined. The germline V gene has CDR1 MDHEN and CDR2 SYDVKM. The CDR3 is made up of 14 amino acids. V lost 3 bases and J 1 base, leaving 8 bases between the germline ends. The CDR3 DNA reads TGTGCCAGCAGTTTTCCAGCAGGCACAGATACGCAGTATTTT. This gives the protein CASSFPAGTDTQYF. Full variable domain (rest looked up from reference TRBV28 and TRBJ2-3): DVKVTQSSRYLVKRTGEKVFLECVQDMDHENMFWYRQDPGLGLRLIYFSYDVKMKEKGDIPEGYSVSREKKERFSLILESASTNQTSMYLCASSFPAGTDTQYFGPGTRLTVL.

This clone was counted a few times. The rearrangement links TRBV5-1 to TRBJ2-1; 12 bases match TRBD2. The CDR3 contains 17 residues. With 5 bases clipped from V and 6 bases from J, the junction kept 12 bases outside the gene matches. Germline CDR1 SGHRS, CDR2 YFSETQ. The CDR3 loop is CASRYLAGGPETNEQFF. The CDR3 region has the DNA TGCGCCAGCAGATACCTAGCGGGAGGGCCGGAGACCAATGAGCAGTTCTTC.

V usage is TRBV9 and J usage is TRBJ1-4, with TRBD1 matching over 7 bases. Unmatched junction bases numbered 5, after V lost 2 bases and J lost 4 bases. Per the germline V gene, CDR1 is SGDLS and CDR2 is YYNGEE. The CDR3 runs 15 residues. CDR3 protein: CASSVQTGYNEKLFF. The CDR3 region has the DNA TGTGCCAGCAGCGTCCAGACAGGGTATAATGAAAAACTGTTTTTT.

This clone was seen only a few times. The genes are TRBV7-9 and TRBJ1-5; the D gene is possibly TRBD1 (5 bases). The CDR3 contains 16 residues. V was trimmed by 0 bases and J by 2 bases, leaving 11 bases between them. Germline V lookup: CDR1 SEHNR, CDR2 FQNEAQ (reference sequence). The DNA of the CDR3 is TGTGCCAGCAGCTTAGCGAGAGGGGCCGGCAATCAGCCCCAGCATTTT. This codes for CASSLARGAGNQPQHF.

This rearrangement joins TRBV27 to TRBJ2-3; TRBD2 matches 7 bases. The V segment lost 7 bases and the J segment 8 bases; nucleotides outside the gene matches: 15. The CDR3 extends over 15 amino acids. The germline V gene encodes CDR1 MNHEY and CDR2 SMNVEV (reference sequence). The CDR3 DNA sequence: TGTGCCAGCATCGCATCGGTGGCGGGAGTGGGTACGCAGTATTTT. It yields the protein CASIASVAGVGTQYF.

This clone has only a few counts. The chain carries TRBV7-2 and TRBJ2-4; 9 nucleotides match TRBD2. Trimming at V came to 1 base and at J to 0 bases, leaving 7 bases not matched to a gene. CDR1 is SGHTA, CDR2 FQGNSA, per germline. The CDR3 runs 18 residues. CDR3 sequence reads: CASSLEASGILAKNIQYF. In DNA, the CDR3 is TGTGCCAGCAGCTTAGAGGCTAGCGGGATCCTAGCCAAAAACATTCAGTACTTC.

This clone was seen more than once but under ten times. V and J are TRBV11-3 and TRBJ2-3, with 8 bases fitting TRBD2. Germline values: CDR1 SGHNT, CDR2 YENEEA. This CDR3 region has 14 residues. The J segment lost 3 bases and the V segment lost 3 bases, leaving 2 bases of the junction unmatched. The CDR3 DNA is TGTGCCAGCAGCTTTGGCGGGAGGACAGATACGCAGTATTTT. Protein sequence: CASSFGGRTDTQYF.

J is TRBJ2-3 and V is TRBV7-8; TRBD2 matches at 9 bases. The length of the CDR3 is 15 residues. Germline V gene data show CDR1 as SGHVS and CDR2 as FQNEAQ. J was trimmed by 3 bases and V by 5 bases; bases with no gene match: 6. The CDR3 coding sequence is TGTGCCAGCAGCCGCTTAGCGGGAGTGACAGATACGCAGTATTTT. It specifies CASSRLAGVTDTQYF.

This clone was recorded many times. The rearrangement uses TRBV5-6 and TRBJ1-2; 9 bases match TRBD1. CDR3 length equals 13 residues. Germline V gene lookup returns CDR1 SGHDT and CDR2 YYEEEE. V shed 0 bases and J 6 bases; nucleotides not matched to a gene: 0. The CDR3 sequence is CASSLGQGDGYTF. The CDR3 coding sequence is TGTGCCAGCAGCTTGGGACAGGGGGATGGCTACACCTTC.

The table lists this clone with a few counts. The rearrangement links TRBV4-3 to TRBJ1-2; D uncertain. Germline V gives CDR1 LGHNA, CDR2 YSLEER. V shed 0 bases and J shed 4 bases, with 9 bases lying between them. CDR3 length equals 14 residues. CDR3 nucleotide sequence: TGCGCCAGCAGCCAAGAGCGCGGGATCTATGGCTACACCTTC. Its translation is CASSQERGIYGYTF.

This chain uses TRBV7-3 with TRBJ2-3; D gene uncertain. Trimming took off 3 bases at V and 1 base at J, with 8 bases between the two ends. The CDR3 is 14 residues long. Germline V CDR1 and CDR2: SGHTA, FQGTGA. CDR3 region: CASSFSGRTDTQYF. CDR3 coding DNA: TGTGCCAGCAGCTTCTCTGGCCGCACAGATACGCAGTATTTT.

CDR3 DNA sequence: TGTGCCAGCAGCTTGGGCGGGACGGCCAAAAACATTCAGTACTTC. Translated, it gives CASSLGGTAKNIQYF. V usage is TRBV5-4 and J usage is TRBJ2-4, with D perhaps TRBD2 (6 bases). Germline CDR1 reads SGHNT; CDR2 reads YYREEE (reference sequence). Trimming removed 0 bases at V and 1 base at J, with 8 bases between. The CDR3 sequence is 15 residues long.

In this sample, this clone turned up a few times. The chain joins TRBV4-2 to TRBJ2-3; tentatively, D is TRBD1 (5 bases). The germline gives CDR1 LGHNA, CDR2 YNFKEQ. The germline V and J ends were trimmed by 3 bases and 0 bases, with 10 bases remaining between them. The CDR3 spans 15 residues. CDR3 DNA: TGTGCCAGCAGCCATTCGACAGCTAGCACAGATACGCAGTATTTT. It is translated as CASSHSTASTDTQYF.

This clone showed up just a few times. The chain joins TRBV14 to TRBJ1-1; a possible D gene is TRBD1 (5 bases). This CDR3 region has 15 residues. V lost 4 bases and J lost 8, with 20 bases in between. Germline CDR1 is SGHDN and CDR2 is FVKESK. CDR3 DNA: TGTGCCAGCAGCCCCCGGTGGTCTAGCGGGGCCGAAGCTTTCTTT. Its protein product is CASSPRWSSGAEAFF.

This clone was counted many times. The J gene is TRBJ2-1, the V gene TRBV10-3; the D gene is possibly TRBD2 (6 bases). The ends were cut back, 2 bases at V and 8 bases at J, with 13 bases in the middle. This CDR3 comprises 14 residues. Germline assignment: CDR1 ENHRY and CDR2 SYGVKD. In DNA form, the CDR3 reads TGTGCCATCAGTGAGCCAAGGGACTTTCATGAGCAGTTCTTC. It specifies CAISEPRDFHEQFF.

This clone was seen a few times. The chain couples TRBV28 to TRBJ1-2; D unclear. Germline V lookup: CDR1 MDHEN, CDR2 SYDVKM. Trimming shortened V by 7 bases and J by 8 bases, and 14 bases separated the two germline ends. The CDR3 length is 12 residues. This chain's CDR3 is CASMDSSRGYTF. The CDR3 coding sequence is TGTGCCAGCATGGATTCTTCGCGGGGCTACACCTTC.

This chain joins TRBV7-2 and TRBJ2-2; D may be TRBD1 (6 bases). There are 17 residues in the CDR3. Germline V gene lookup returns CDR1 SGHTA and CDR2 FQGNSA. Trimming stripped 4 bases from V and 0 bases from J, with 15 bases between. CDR3 sequence reads: CASSSKAGTTNTGELFF. CDR3 nucleotide sequence: TGTGCCAGCAGCTCCAAAGCCGGGACAACGAACACCGGGGAGCTGTTTTTT.

The table lists this clone with a few counts. The chain joins TRBV10-2 to TRBJ2-7; no clear D gene. Between the trimmed V and J ends, which lost 5 bases and 5 bases, there was a span of 10 bases. The length of the CDR3 is 12 residues. Germline V gene lookup returns CDR1 WSHSY and CDR2 SAAADI. The CDR3 loop is CASSITVHEQYF. The CDR3 DNA follows: TGCGCCAGCAGTATAACGGTTCACGAGCAGTACTTC.